Below are 4 T cell receptor beta chains sequenced from a single sample in a study of liver allograft versus peripheral blood T cells. Study context: Comparisons were made between T cell receptor repertoires found in transplanted livers and those circulating in recipients' peripheral blood.

TCRdb recomputed calls from the reads with MiXCR, one row per CDR3 protein. The sample includes 2,500 to 3,500 distinct CDR3 sequences, roughly 16% of them seen just once. Receptors originate from a human patient who had a liver transplant. Some T cells may originate from the graft donor.

By share, this clonotype ranks as large. The CDR3 sequence: CSVLTEKHPPTQQYF. CDR3 DNA: TGCAGCGTTCTGACGGAGAAACACCCACCTACGCAGCAGTACTTC. The chain couples TRBV29-1 to TRBJ2-7; no clear D gene. Trimming shortened V by 5 bases and J by 8 bases, and 25 bases separated the two germline ends. CDR1 is SQVTM and CDR2 is ANQGSEA in the germline V gene. The CDR3 consists of 15 residues.

Within the sample, this clonotype is medium-sized (0.01 to 0.1%). The CDR3 protein is CASKSGGEQYF. As DNA, the CDR3 is TGTGCCAGCAAATCAGGGGGCGAGCAGTACTTC. V is TRBV28 and J is TRBJ2-7, with TRBD1 matching over 7 bases. Germline V CDR1 and CDR2: MDHEN, SYDVKM. The CDR3 spans 11 residues. Germline trimming cut 7 bases from V and 6 bases from J; bases unmatched to any gene: 3.

The chain combines TRBV19 with TRBJ1-1; D remains unclear. V was clipped by 3 bases and J by 3 bases, with 5 bases between them. CDR3 size: 12 residues. CDR1 is LNHDA and CDR2 is SQIVND in the germline V gene (reference sequence). The CDR3 DNA reads as TGTGCCAGTAGTATTCACCACACTGAAGCTTTCTTT. Its translation is CASSIHHTEAFF.

This clonotype came up a few times. The J gene is TRBJ1-1, the V gene TRBV12-3 or TRBV12-4; D is unresolved. The ends were cut back, 6 bases at V and 1 base at J, with 12 bases in the middle. CDR3 size: 14 residues. Here the CDR3 DNA reads TGTGCCAGCAGCCTCATCGGTGGGAACACTGAAGCTTTCTTT. Translation gives CASSLIGGNTEAFF.